This T cell receptor (beta chain) emerged from a study of beta chain features in type 1 diabetes. Study at large: Regarding age, gender and cell yields, patients proved similar to healthy donors.

Expressed TCRB transcripts were sequenced after all isolated RNA was converted to cDNA. Assay used: immunoSEQ multiplex PCR; TCRdb lists only in-frame clones, some missing. The sample contains about 640,000 clones, around 12% of which appear only once. A word on this clone: The antigen is undetermined.

Study-wide points: Patients with Type 1 diabetes showed moderately but significantly shorter TCRB CDR3s in all four CD4+ subsets. An over-representation of cells with high TCR expression could result from cDNA sequencing.

Each donor gave one heparinised blood draw averaging about 116 mL. The clonotype was recovered from a man between 25 and 39 years old with type 1 diabetes. Sequencing used naive CD4+ T cells from blood.

CDR3 protein: CASSVTQGQGGSPLHF. DNA of the CDR3: TGTGCCAGCAGCGTAACCCAAGGACAGGGTGGGTCACCCCTCCACTTT. The chain is built from TRBV9 and TRBJ1-6; 8 nucleotides align to TRBD1. Trimming took 1 base from V and 10 from J; bases not matched to a gene: 10. Germline CDR1 reads SGDLS; CDR2 reads YYNGEE. The CDR3 length is 16 residues. Drawing the rest from reference TRBV9 and TRBJ1-6, the complete variable domain is DSGVTQTPKHLITATGQRVTLRCSPRSGDLSVYWYQQSLDQGLQFLIQYYNGEERAKGNILERFSAQQFPDLHSELNLSSLELGDSALYFCASSVTQGQGGSPLHFGNGTRLTVT.